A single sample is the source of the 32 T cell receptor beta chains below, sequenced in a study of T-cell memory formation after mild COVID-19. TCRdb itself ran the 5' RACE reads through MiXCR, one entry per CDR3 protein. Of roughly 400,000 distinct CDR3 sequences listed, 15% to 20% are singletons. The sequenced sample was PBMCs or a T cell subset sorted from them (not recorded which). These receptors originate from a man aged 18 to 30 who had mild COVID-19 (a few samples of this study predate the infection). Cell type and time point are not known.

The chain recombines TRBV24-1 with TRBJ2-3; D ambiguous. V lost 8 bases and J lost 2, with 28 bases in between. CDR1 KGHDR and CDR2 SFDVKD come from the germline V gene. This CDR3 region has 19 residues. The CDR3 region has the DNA TGTGCCACCATCCTCTATGAGATCTTGCTAGGGAAGGCCACAGATACGCAGTATTTT. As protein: CATILYEILLGKATDTQYF.

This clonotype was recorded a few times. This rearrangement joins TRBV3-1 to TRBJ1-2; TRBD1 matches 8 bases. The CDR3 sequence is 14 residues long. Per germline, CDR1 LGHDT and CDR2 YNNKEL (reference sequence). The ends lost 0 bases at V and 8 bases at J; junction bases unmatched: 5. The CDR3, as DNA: TGTGCCAGCAGCCAAGAAGCAGGGGGCGGAGGCTACACCTTC. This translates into CASSQEAGGGGYTF.

The CDR3 loop reads CASSPEVAGHGYTF. The CDR3 DNA follows: TGTGCCAGCAGCCCAGAGGTCGCAGGTCATGGCTACACCTTC. The V gene is TRBV7-9, the J gene TRBJ1-2; no clear D. Germline CDR1 and CDR2: SEHNR and FQNEAQ (reference sequence). The CDR3 consists of 14 residues. V lost 5 bases and J 6 bases, leaving 16 bases between the germline ends.

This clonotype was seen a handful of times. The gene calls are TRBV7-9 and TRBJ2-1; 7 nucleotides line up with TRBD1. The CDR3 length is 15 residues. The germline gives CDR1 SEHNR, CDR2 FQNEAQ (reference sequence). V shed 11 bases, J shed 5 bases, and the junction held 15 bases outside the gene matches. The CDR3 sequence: CAGQGDRDPDNEQFF. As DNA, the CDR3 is TGTGCCGGTCAGGGTGACAGGGACCCCGACAATGAGCAGTTCTTC.

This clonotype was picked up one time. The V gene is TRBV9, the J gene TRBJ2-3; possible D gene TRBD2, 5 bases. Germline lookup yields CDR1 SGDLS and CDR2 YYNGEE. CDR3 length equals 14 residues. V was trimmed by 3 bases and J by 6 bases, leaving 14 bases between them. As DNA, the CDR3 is TGTGCCAGCAGCGGAGGGCCCGGAAGCGATACGCAGTATTTT. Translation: CASSGGPGSDTQYF.

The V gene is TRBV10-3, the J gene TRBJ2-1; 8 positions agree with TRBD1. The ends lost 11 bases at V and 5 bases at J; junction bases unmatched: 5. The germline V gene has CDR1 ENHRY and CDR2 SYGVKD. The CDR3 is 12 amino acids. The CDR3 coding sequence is TGTGCCGCCAGGACAGGGAACAATGAGCAGTTCTTC. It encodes CAARTGNNEQFF.

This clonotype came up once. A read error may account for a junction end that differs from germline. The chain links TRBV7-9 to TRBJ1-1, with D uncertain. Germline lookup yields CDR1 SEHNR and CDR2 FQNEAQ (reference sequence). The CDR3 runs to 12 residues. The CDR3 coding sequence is TGTGCCAGCAGGTTGGGTGGCACTGAAGATTTCTTT. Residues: CASRLGGTEDFF.

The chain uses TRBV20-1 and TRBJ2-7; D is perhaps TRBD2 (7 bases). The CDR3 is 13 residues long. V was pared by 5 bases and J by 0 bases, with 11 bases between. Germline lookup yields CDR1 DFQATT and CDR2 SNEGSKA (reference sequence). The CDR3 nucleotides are TGCAGTGCTCGGCGGGGGCCCTCCTACGAGCAGTACTTC. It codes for CSARRGPSYEQYF.

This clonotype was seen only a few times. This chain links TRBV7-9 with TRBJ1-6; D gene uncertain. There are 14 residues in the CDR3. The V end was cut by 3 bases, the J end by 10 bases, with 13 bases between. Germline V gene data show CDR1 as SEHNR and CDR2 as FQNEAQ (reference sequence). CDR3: CASSLTAIESPLHF. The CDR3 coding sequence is TGTGCCAGCAGCTTGACGGCTATTGAGTCACCCCTCCACTTT.

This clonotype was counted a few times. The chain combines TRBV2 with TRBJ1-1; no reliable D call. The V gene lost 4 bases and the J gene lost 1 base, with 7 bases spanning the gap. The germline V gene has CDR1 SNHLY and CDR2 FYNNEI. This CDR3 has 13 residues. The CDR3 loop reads CASSAAGNTEAFF. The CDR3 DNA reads TGTGCCAGCAGTGCGGCGGGGAACACTGAAGCTTTCTTT.

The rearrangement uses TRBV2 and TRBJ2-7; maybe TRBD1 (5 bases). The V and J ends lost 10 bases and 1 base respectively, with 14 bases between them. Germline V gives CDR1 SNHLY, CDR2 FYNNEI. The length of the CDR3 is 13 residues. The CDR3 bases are TGTGCCACCCGGGCAGGGTGGTCCTACGAGCAGTACTTC. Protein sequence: CATRAGWSYEQYF.

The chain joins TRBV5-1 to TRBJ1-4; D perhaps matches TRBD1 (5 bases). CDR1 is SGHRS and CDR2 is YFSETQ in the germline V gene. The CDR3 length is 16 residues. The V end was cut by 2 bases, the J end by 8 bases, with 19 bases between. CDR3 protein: CASSFSREGLREKLFF. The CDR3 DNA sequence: TGCGCCAGCAGCTTTAGTAGGGAGGGGTTACGAGAAAAACTGTTTTTT.

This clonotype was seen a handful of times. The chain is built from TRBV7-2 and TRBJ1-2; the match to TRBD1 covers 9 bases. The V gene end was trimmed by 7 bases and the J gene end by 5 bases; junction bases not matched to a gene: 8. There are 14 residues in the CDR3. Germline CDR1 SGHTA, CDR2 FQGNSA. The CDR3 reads CASNRDRGVYGYTF. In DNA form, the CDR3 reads TGTGCCAGCAACCGAGACAGGGGGGTATATGGCTACACCTTC.

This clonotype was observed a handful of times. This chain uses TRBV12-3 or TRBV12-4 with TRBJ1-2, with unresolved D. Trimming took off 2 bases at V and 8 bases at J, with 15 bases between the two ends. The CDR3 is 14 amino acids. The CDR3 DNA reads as TGTGCCAGCAGTTTATTCGCCTACTCGGGGGGCTACACCTTC. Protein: CASSLFAYSGGYTF.

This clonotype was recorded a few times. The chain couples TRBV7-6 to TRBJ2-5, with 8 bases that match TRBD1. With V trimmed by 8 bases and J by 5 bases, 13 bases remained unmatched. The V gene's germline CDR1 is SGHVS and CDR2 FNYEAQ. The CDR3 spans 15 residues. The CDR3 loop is CASSSRTGLRETQYF. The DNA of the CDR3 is TGTGCCAGCTCTTCCCGGACAGGGCTTCGGGAGACCCAGTACTTC. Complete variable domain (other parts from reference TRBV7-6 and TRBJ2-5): GAGVSQSPRYKVTKRGQDVALRCDPISGHVSLYWYRQALGQGPEFLTYFNYEAQQDKSGLPNDRFSAERPEGSISTLTIQRTEQRDSAMYRCASSSRTGLRETQYFGPGTRLLVL.

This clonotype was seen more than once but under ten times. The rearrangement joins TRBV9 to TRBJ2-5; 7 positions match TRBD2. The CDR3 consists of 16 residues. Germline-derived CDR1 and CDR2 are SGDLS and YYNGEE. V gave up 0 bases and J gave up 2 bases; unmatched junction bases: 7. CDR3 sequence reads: CASSVGDLAVQETQYF. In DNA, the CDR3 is TGTGCCAGCAGCGTAGGGGATCTAGCGGTACAAGAGACCCAGTACTTC.

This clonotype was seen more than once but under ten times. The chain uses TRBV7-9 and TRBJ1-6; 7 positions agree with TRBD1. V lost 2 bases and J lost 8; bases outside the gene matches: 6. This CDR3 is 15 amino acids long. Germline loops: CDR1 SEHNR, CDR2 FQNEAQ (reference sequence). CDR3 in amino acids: CASSLRGQWDSPLHF. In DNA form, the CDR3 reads TGTGCCAGCAGCTTAAGGGGACAGTGGGATTCACCCCTCCACTTT.

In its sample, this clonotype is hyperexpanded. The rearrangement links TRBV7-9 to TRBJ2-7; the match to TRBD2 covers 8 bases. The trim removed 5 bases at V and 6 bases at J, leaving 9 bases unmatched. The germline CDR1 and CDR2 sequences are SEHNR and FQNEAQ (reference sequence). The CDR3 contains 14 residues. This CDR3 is CASSAPAGVGEQYF. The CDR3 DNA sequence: TGTGCCAGCAGCGCCCCAGCGGGGGTCGGCGAGCAGTACTTC.

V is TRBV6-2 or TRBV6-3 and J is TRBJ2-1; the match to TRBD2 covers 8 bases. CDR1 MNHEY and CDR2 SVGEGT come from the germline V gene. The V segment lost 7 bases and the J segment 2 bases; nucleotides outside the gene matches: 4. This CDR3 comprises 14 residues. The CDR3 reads CASNKAGAYNEQFF. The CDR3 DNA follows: TGTGCCAGCAATAAAGCGGGGGCCTACAATGAGCAGTTCTTC.

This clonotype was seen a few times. CDR3 DNA: TGTGCCAGCAGCCAAGGGTCGGCAGGGAGGATGAACACTGAAGCTTTCTTT. It encodes CASSQGSAGRMNTEAFF. The V and J genes are TRBV3-1 and TRBJ1-1; TRBD1 might be the D (5 bases). Germline values: CDR1 LGHDT, CDR2 YNNKEL (reference sequence). The CDR3 is made up of 17 amino acids. Between the trimmed V and J ends, which lost 1 base and 0 bases, there was a span of 15 bases.

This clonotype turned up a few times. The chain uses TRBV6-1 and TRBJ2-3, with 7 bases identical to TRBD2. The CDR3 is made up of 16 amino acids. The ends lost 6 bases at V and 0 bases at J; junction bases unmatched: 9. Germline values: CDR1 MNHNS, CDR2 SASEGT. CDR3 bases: TGTGCCAGCAGGTTGAACCGGGGGGTCAGCACAGATACGCAGTATTTT. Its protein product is CASRLNRGVSTDTQYF.

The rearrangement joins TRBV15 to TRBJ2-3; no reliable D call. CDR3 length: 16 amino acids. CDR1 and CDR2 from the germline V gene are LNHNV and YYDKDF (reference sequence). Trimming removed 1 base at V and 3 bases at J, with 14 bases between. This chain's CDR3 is CATSRGVAVPTDTQYF. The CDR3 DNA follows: TGTGCCACCAGCAGAGGTGTAGCCGTACCTACAGATACGCAGTATTTT.

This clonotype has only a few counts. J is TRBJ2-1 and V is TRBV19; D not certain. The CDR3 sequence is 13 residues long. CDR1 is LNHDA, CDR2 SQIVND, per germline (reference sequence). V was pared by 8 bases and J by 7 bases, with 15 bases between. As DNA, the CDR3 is TGTGCCAGTTCTCCGTTATCAGAAAATGAGCAGTTCTTC. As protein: CASSPLSENEQFF.

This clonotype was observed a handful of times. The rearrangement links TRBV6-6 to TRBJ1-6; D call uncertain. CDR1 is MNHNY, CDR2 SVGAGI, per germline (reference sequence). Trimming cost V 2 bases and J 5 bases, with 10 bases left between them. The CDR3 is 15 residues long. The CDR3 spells CASSYTGKDNSPLHF. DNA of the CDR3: TGTGCCAGCAGTTACACGGGGAAGGATAATTCACCCCTCCACTTT.

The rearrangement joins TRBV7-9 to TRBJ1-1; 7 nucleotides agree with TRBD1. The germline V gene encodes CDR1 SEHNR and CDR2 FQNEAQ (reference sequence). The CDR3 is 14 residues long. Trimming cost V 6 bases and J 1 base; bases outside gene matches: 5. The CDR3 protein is CASSWGQWNTEAFF. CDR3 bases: TGTGCCAGCAGTTGGGGACAGTGGAACACTGAAGCTTTCTTT.

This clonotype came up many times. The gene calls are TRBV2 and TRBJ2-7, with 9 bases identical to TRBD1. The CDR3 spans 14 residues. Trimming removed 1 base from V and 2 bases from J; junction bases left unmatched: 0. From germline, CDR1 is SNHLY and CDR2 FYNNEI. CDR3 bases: TGTGCCAGCAGTGAAGGGACAGGGGCCTACGAGCAGTACGTC. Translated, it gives CASSEGTGAYEQYV.

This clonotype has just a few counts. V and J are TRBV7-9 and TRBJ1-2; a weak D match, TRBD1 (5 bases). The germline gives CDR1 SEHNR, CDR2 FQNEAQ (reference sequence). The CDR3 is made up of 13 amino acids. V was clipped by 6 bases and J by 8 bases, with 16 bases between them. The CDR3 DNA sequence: TGTGCCAGCAGGACTGGACAAAGGGGCGGCTACACCTTC. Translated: CASRTGQRGGYTF.

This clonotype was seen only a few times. The CDR3 nucleotides are TGTGCCAGCAGTCCCACTAGCTTGGGGGAGACCCAGTACTTC. It translates to CASSPTSLGETQYF. The chain is built from TRBV27 and TRBJ2-5; a weak D match, TRBD2 (6 bases). Germline V gene sequence: CDR1 MNHEY, CDR2 SMNVEV (reference sequence). The CDR3 has 14 amino acids. V lost 5 bases, J lost 5 bases, and 15 bases lay in between.

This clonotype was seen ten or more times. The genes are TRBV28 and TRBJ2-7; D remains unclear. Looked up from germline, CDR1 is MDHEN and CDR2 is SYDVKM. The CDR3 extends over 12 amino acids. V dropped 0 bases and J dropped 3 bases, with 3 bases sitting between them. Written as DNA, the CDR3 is TGTGCCAGCAGTTTATGGGGCTACGAGCAGTACGTC. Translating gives CASSLWGYEQYV.

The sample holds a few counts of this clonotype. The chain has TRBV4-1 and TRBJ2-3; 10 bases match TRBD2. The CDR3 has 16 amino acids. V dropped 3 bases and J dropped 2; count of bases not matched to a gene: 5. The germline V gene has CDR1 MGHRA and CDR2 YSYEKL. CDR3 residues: CASSHQGLADTDTQYF. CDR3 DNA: TGCGCCAGCAGCCACCAAGGACTAGCGGACACAGATACGCAGTATTTT.

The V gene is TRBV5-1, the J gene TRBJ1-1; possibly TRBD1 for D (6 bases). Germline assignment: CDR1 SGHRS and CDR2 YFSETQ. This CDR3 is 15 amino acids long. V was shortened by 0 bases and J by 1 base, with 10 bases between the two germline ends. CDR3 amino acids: CASSLGLRGNTEAFF. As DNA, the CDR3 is TGCGCCAGCAGCTTGGGCCTCAGGGGGAACACTGAAGCTTTCTTT.

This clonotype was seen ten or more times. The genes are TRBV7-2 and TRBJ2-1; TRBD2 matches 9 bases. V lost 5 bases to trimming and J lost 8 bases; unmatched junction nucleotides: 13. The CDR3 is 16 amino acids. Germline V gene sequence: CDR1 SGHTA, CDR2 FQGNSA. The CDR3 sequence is CASSVPRGTSFHEQFF. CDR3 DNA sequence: TGTGCCAGCAGCGTACCTCGGGGGACTAGCTTCCATGAGCAGTTCTTC.